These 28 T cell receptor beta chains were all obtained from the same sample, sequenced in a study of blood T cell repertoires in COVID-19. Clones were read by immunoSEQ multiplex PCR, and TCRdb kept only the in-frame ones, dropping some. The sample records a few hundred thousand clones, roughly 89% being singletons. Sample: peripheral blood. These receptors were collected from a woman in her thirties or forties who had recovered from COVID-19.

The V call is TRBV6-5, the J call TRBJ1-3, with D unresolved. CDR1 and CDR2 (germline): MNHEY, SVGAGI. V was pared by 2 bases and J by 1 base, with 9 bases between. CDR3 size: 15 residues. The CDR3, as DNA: TGTGCCAGCAGTTACGGTGCGGAGTCTGGAAACACCATATATTTT. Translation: CASSYGAESGNTIYF.

Written as DNA, the CDR3 is TGTGCCAGCAGCTTAGACGGGAGGAGCAATCAGCCCCAGCATTTT. This translates into CASSLDGRSNQPQHF. The rearrangement joins TRBV7-9 to TRBJ1-5; D is unclear. With 1 base removed from V and 1 base from J, the gap between germline ends came to 8 bases. The CDR3 sequence is 15 residues long. Germline V gene data show CDR1 as SEHNR and CDR2 as FQNEAQ (reference sequence).

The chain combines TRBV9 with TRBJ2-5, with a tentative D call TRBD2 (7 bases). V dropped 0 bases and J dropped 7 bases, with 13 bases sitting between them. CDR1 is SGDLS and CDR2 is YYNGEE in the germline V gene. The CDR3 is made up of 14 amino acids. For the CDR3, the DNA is TGTGCCAGCAGCGTAGGCGGGAGAGGGGGGACCCAGTACTTC. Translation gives CASSVGGRGGTQYF.

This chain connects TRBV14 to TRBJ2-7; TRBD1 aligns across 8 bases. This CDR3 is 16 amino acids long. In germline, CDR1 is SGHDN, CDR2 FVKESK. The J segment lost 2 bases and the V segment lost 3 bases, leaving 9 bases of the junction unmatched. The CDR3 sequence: CASSHLWTGFAYEQYF. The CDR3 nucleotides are TGTGCCAGCAGCCACCTTTGGACAGGGTTTGCCTACGAGCAGTACTTC.

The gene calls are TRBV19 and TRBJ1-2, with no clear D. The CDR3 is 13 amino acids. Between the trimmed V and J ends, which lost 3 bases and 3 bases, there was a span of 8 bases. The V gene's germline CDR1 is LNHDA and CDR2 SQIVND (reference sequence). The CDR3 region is CASSIERDYGYTF. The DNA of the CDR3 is TGTGCCAGTAGTATCGAACGGGACTATGGCTACACCTTC.

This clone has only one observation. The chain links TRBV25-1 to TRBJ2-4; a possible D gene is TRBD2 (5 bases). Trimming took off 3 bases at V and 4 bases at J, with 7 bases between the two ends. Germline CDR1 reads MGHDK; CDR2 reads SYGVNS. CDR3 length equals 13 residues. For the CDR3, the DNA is TGTGCCAGCAGTGACCCGGGAAAAAACATTCAGTACTTC. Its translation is CASSDPGKNIQYF.

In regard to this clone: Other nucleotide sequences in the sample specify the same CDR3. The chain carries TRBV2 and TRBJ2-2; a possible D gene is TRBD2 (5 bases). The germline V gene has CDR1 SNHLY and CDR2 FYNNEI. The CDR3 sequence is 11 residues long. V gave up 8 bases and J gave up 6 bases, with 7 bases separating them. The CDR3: CASRGSGELFF. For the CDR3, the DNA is TGTGCCAGCCGCGGGTCCGGGGAGCTGTTTTTT.

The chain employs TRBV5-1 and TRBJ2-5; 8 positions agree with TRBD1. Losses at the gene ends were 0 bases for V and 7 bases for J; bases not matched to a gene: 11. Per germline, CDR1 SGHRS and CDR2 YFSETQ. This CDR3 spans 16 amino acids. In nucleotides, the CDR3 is TGCGCCAGCAGCTTGGAGTGGACAGGGACGTCGGTGACCCAGTACTTC. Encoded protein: CASSLEWTGTSVTQYF. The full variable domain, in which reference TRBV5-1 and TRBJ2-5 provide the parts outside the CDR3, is KAGVTQTPRYLIKTRGQQVTLSCSPISGHRSVSWYQQTPGQGLQFLFEYFSETQRNKGNFPGRFSGRQFSNSRSEMNVSTLELGDSALYLCASSLEWTGTSVTQYFGPGTRLLVL.

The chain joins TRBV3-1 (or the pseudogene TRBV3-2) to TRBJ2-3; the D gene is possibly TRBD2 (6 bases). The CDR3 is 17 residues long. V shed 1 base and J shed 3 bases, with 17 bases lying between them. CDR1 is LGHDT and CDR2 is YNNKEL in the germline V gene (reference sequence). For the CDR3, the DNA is TGTGCCAGCAGCCAAGGGAGACTCCATAGCGGAACAGATACGCAGTATTTT. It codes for CASSQGRLHSGTDTQYF.

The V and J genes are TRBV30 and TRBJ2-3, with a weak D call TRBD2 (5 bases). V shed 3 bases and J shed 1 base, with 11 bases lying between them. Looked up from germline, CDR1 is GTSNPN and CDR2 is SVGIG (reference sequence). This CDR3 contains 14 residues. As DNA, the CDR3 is TGTGCCTGGAGCCTAGCTATGCGCACAGATACGCAGTATTTT. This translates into CAWSLAMRTDTQYF.

CDR3 in DNA: TGTGCCAGCAGTCGCACCCGAGGGACAGCAAATTCACCCCTCCACTTT. Amino acids: CASSRTRGTANSPLHF. The chain joins TRBV28 to TRBJ1-6; 7 bases match TRBD1. After removal of 5 bases from V and 7 bases from J, the junction contained 11 bases not matched to a gene. The CDR3 has 16 amino acids. Germline CDR1 is MDHEN and CDR2 is SYDVKM.

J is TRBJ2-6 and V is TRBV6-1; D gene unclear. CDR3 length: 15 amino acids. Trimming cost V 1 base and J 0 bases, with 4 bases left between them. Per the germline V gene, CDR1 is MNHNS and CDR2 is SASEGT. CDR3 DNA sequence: TGTGCCAGCAGTGAAGGAGACTCTGGGGCCAACGTCCTGACTTTC. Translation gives CASSEGDSGANVLTF.

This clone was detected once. CDR3 in DNA: TGTGCCAGCAGTGAGAGGGACAGTCCAAATGAAAAACTGTTTTTT. This encodes CASSERDSPNEKLFF. The rearrangement uses TRBV2 and TRBJ1-4; 7 bases are a match to TRBD1. The CDR3 spans 15 residues. The germline V gene encodes CDR1 SNHLY and CDR2 FYNNEI. The J segment lost 5 bases and the V segment lost 3 bases, leaving 6 bases of the junction unmatched.

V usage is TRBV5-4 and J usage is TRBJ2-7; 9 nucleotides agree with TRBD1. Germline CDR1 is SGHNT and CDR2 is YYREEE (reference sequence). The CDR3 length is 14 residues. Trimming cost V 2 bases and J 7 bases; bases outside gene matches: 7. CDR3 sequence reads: CASSLQGAGGEQYF. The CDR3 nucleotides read TGTGCCAGCAGCTTACAGGGGGCGGGTGGTGAGCAGTACTTC.

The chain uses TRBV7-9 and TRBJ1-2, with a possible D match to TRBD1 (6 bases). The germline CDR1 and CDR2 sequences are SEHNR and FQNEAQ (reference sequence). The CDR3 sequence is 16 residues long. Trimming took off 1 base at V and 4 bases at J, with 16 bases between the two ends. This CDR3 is CASSLGDTGGAYGYTF. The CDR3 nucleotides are TGTGCCAGCAGCTTAGGGGACACGGGGGGCGCCTATGGCTACACCTTC.

CDR3 sequence reads: CASSVVQIPGQGGHEQFF. The CDR3 DNA reads TGTGCCAGCAGCGTAGTCCAAATCCCGGGACAGGGGGGGCATGAGCAGTTCTTC. The V and J genes are TRBV9 and TRBJ2-1, with 11 nucleotides matching TRBD1. The CDR3 loop spans 18 amino acids. CDR1 is SGDLS, CDR2 YYNGEE, per germline. With 0 bases clipped from V and 8 bases from J, the junction kept 13 bases outside the gene matches.

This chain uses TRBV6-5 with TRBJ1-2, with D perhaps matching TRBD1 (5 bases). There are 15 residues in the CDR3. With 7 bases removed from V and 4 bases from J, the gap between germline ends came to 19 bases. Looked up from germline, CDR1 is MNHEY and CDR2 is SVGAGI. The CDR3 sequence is CASTHGRQGLYGYTF. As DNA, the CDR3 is TGTGCCAGCACCCATGGGCGCCAGGGACTCTATGGCTACACCTTC.

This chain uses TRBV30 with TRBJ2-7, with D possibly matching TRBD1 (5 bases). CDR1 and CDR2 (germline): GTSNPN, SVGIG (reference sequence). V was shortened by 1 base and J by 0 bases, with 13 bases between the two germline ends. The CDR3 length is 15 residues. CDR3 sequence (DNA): TGTGCCTGGAGTGGAACAGGTCCACGCTCCTACGAGCAGTACTTC. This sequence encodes CAWSGTGPRSYEQYF.

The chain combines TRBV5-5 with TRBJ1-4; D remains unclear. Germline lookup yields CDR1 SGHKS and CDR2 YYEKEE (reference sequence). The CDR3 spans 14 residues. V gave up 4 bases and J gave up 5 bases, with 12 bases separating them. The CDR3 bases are TGTGCCAGCAGCCTAGGATTTGCGAATGAAAAACTGTTTTTT. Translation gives CASSLGFANEKLFF.

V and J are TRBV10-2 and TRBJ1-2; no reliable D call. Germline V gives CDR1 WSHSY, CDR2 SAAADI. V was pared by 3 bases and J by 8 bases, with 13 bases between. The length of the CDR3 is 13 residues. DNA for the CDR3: TGCGCCAGCAGTGACTTCCCCAGGATCGGCTACACCTTC. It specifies CASSDFPRIGYTF.

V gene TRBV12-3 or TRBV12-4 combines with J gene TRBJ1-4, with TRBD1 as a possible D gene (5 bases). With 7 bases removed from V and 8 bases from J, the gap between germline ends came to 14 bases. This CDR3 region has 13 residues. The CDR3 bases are TGTGCCAGCAAAAAGCCGGGGGGGGAAAAACTGTTTTTT. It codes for CASKKPGGEKLFF.

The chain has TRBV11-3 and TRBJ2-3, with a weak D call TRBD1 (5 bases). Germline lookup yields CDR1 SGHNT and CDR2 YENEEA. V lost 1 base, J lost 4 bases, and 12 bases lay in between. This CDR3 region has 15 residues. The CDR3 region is CASSLVGDRSDTQYF. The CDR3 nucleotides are TGTGCCAGCAGCTTAGTAGGTGACAGATCAGATACGCAGTATTTT.

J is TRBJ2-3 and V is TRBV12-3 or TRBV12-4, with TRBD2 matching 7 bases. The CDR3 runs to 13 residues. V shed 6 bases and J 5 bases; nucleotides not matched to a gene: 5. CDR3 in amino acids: CASRRGGGDTQYF. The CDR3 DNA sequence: TGTGCCAGCAGACGCGGCGGGGGAGATACGCAGTATTTT.

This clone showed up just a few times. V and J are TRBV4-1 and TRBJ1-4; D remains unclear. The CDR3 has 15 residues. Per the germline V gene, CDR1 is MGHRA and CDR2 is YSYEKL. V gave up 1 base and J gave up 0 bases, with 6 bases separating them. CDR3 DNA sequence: TGCGCCAGCAGCCAAGTACCAGCAACTAATGAAAAACTGTTTTTT. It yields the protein CASSQVPATNEKLFF.

This chain's CDR3 is CASSGGGTQETQYF. In nucleotides, the CDR3 is TGTGCCAGCAGCGGTGGTGGGACTCAAGAGACCCAGTACTTC. V gene TRBV9 combines with J gene TRBJ2-5; D is perhaps TRBD2 (6 bases). Trimming cost V 3 bases and J 2 bases, with 11 bases left between them. Germline CDR1 and CDR2: SGDLS and YYNGEE. This CDR3 is 14 amino acids long.

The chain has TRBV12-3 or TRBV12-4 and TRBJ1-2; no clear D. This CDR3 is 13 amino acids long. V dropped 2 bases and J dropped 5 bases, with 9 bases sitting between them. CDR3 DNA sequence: TGTGCCAGCAGTTTAATTCCGGGATATGGCTACACCTTC. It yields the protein CASSLIPGYGYTF.

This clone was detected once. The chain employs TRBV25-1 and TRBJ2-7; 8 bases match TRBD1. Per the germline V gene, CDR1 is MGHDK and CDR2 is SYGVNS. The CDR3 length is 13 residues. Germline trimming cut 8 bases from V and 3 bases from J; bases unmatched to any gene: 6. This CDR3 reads CASGWTGSYEQYF. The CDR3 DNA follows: TGTGCCAGCGGATGGACAGGGAGCTACGAGCAGTACTTC.

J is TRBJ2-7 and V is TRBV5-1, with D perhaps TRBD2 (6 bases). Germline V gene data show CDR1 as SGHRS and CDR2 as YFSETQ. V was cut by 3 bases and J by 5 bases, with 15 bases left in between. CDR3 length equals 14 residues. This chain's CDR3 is CASSSAGRAHEQYF. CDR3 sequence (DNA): TGCGCCAGCAGCTCCGCGGGGCGGGCCCACGAGCAGTACTTC.